A selection of T cell receptor beta chains follows, all from one sample in a study of cytomegalovirus exposure and HLA in healthy donors. Produced via immunoSEQ multiplex PCR; TCRdb's table is partial and in-frame only. The sample holds 200,000 or so clones, more than 75% seen once. The sample taken for sequencing was PBMCs. The receptors shown here come from a man aged 25 to 45 in good health and CMV-seronegative. Each CDR3 is given with its conserved first and last residue. D genes are given only for firm matches. For some rows the clone size is stated as once, few or many, or as a class when expanded; others skip it.

TRBV6-5	TRBD2	NA	TRBJ2-5	TGTGCCAGCAGTTATACGGGAGGGAGGGAGACCCAGTACTTC	CASSYTGGRETQYF
TRBV18	NA	NA	TRBJ1-1	TGTGCCAGCTCACCACGGGGGGGGCCAGAAGCTTTCTTT	CASSPRGGPEAFF
TRBV7-9	NA	NA	TRBJ2-7	TGTGCCAGCAGCTTTCCCCAGGCGATCTCCTACGAGCAGTACTTC	CASSFPQAISYEQYF
TRBV20-1	NA	NA	TRBJ2-5	TGCAGTGCCCGGGACACCGGTAGTCAGTACTTC	CSARDTGSQYF
TRBV6-6	NA	NA	TRBJ1-2	TGTGCCAGCAGCGCGGGGATTAACTATGGCTACACCTTC	CASSAGINYGYTF
TRBV7-9	NA	NA	TRBJ2-3	TGTGCCAGCAGCTTAATTCTTAGTTCCTCAGATACGCAGTATTTT	CASSLILSSSDTQYF
TRBV6-4	TRBD2	NA	TRBJ2-7	TGTGCCAGCAGGGCCTGGGGGACTAGCGGGAGCAATGAGCAGTACTTC	CASRAWGTSGSNEQYF
TRBV7-8	TRBD2	NA	TRBJ2-5	TGTGCCAGCAGCTCGGGACTACGAGAGACCCAGTACTTC	CASSSGLRETQYF
TRBV10-3	TRBD2	few	TRBJ2-2	TGTGCCATCAGGGGAGGGGACACCGGGGAGCTGTTTTTT	CAIRGGDTGELFF
TRBV14	TRBD1	NA	TRBJ1-2	TGTGCCAGCAGCCGGGACAGGGGCCGAAGCTACACCTTC	CASSRDRGRSYTF
TRBV2	TRBD2	NA	TRBJ2-7	TGTGCCAGCAGTGATGGGCTAGCGGGAGGGTCGGAAGTTCGCTACGAGCAGTACTTC	CASSDGLAGGSEVRYEQYF
TRBV2	TRBD2	NA	TRBJ2-1	TGTGCCAGCAGTATGATAAGGCGGGCCGGGAGGGCCGGAGACAATGAGCAGTTCTTC	CASSMIRRAGRAGDNEQFF
TRBV7-8	TRBD2	NA	TRBJ2-7	TGTGCCAGCAGCTTTGGACTAGCGGAAGACTACGAGCAGTACTTC	CASSFGLAEDYEQYF